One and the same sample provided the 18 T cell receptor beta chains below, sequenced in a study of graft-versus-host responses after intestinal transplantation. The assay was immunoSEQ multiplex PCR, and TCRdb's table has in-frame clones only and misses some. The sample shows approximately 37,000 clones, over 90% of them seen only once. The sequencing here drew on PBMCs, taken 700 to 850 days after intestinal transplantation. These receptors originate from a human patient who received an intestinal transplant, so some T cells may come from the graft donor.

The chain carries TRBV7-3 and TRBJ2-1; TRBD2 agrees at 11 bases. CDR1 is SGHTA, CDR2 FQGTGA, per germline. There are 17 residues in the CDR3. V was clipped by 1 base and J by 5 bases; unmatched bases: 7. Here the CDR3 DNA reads TGTGCCAGCAGCTTAATGCCGACTAGCGGGAACAACAATGAGCAGTTCTTC. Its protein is CASSLMPTSGNNNEQFF.

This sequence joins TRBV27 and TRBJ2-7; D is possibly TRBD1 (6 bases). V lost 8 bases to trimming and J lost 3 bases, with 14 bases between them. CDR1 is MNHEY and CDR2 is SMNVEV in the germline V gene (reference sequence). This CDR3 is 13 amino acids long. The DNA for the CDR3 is TGTGCCAGCTCCCCAGGGGCCAACTACGAGCAGTACTTC. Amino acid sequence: CASSPGANYEQYF.

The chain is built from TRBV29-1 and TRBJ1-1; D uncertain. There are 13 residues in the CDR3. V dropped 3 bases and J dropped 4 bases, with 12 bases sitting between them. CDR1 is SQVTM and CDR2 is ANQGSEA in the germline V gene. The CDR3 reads CSVDGLSGTEAFF. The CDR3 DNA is TGCAGCGTTGATGGGTTGTCCGGCACTGAAGCTTTCTTT.

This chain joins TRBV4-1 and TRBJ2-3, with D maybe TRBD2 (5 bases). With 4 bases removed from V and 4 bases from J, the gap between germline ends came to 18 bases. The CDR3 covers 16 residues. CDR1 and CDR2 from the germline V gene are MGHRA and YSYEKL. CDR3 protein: CASSPLVWVSADTQYF. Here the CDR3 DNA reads TGCGCCAGCAGCCCACTAGTTTGGGTTTCGGCAGATACGCAGTATTTT.

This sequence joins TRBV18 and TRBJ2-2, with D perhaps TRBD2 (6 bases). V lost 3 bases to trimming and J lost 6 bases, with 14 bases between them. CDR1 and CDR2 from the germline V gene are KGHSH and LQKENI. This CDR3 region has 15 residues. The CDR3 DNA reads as TGTGCCAGCTCACCTGGGGGACTGTCCGCCGGGGAGCTGTTTTTT. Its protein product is CASSPGGLSAGELFF. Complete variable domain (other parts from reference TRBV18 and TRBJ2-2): NAGVMQNPRHLVRRRGQEARLRCSPMKGHSHVYWYRQLPEEGLKFMVYLQKENIIDESGMPKERFSAEFPKEGPSILRIQQVVRGDSAAYFCASSPGGLSAGELFFGEGSRLTVL.

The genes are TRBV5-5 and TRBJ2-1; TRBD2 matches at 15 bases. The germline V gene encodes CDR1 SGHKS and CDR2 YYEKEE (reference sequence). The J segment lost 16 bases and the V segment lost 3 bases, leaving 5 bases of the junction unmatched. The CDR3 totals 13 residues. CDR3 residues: CASSSWTSGRDFF. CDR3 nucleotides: TGTGCCAGCAGCTCGTGGACTAGCGGGAGGGATTTCTTC.

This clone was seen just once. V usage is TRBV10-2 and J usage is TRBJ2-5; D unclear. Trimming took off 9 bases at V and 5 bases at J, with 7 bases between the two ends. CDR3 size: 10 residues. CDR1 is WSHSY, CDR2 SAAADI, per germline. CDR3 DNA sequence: TGCGCCAGTAAGAGTGAGACCCAGTACTTC. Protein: CASKSETQYF.

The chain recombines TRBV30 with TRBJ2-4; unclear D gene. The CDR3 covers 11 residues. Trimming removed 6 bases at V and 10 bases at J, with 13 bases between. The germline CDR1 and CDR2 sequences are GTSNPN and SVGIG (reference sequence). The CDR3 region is CACTGRSIQYF. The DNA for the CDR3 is TGTGCCTGCACGGGCCGGTCTATTCAGTACTTC. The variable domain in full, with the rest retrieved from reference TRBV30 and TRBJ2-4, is SQTIHQWPATLVQPVGSPLSLECTVEGTSNPNLYWYRQAAGRGLQLLFYSVGIGQISSEVPQNLSASRPQDRQFILSSKKLLLSDSGFYLCACTGRSIQYFGAGTRLSVL.

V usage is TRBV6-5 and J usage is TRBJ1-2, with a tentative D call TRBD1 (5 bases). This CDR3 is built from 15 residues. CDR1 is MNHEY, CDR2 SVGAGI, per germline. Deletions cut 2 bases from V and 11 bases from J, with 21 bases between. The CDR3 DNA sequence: TGTGCCAGCAGTTACGACAGCGAAGGAACGTCGGGATACACCTTC. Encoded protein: CASSYDSEGTSGYTF.

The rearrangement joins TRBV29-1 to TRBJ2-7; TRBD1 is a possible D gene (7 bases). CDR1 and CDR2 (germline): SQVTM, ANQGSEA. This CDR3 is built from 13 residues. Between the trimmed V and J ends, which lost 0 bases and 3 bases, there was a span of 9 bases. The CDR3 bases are TGCAGCGTTGAAGATCAGGGGGGCTACGAGCAGTACTTC. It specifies CSVEDQGGYEQYF.

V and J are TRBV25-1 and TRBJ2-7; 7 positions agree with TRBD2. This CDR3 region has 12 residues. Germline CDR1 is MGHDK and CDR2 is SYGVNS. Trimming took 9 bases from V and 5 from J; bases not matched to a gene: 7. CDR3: CASTKRGNEQYF. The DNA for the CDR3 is TGTGCCAGTACAAAGCGGGGTAACGAGCAGTACTTC.

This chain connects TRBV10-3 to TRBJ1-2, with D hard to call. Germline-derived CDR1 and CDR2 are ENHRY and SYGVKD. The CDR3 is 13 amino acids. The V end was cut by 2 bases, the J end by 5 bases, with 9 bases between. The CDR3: CAISEGLKYGYTF. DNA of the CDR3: TGTGCCATCAGTGAGGGGCTGAAGTATGGCTACACCTTC.

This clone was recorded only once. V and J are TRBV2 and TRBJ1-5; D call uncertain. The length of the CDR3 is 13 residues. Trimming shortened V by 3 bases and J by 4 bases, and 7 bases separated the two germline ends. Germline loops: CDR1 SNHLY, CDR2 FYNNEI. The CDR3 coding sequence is TGTGCCAGCAGTGACCGATCAAATCAGCCCCAGCATTTT. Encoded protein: CASSDRSNQPQHF.

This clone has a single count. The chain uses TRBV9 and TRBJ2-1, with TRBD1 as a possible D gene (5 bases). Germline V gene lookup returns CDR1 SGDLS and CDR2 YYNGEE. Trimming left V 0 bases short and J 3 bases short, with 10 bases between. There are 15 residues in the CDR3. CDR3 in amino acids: CASSVESQGYNEQFF. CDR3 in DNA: TGTGCCAGCAGCGTAGAGTCTCAGGGCTACAATGAGCAGTTCTTC.

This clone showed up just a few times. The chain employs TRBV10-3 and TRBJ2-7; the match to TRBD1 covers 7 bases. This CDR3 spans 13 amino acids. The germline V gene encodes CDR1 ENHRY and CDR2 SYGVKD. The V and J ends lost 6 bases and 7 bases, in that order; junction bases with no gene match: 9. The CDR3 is CAISPTGPEEQYF. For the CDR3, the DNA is TGTGCCATCAGCCCGACAGGGCCGGAGGAGCAGTACTTC.

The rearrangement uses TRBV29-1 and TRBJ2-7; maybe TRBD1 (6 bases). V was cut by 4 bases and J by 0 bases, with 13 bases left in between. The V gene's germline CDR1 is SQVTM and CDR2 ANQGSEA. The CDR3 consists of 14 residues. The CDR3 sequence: CSVGYRGTSYEQYF. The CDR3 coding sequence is TGCAGCGTTGGGTATAGGGGGACCTCCTACGAGCAGTACTTC.

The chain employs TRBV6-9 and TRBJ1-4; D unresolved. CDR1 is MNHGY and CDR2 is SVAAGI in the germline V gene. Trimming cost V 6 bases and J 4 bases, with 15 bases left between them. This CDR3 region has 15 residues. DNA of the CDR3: TGTGCCAGCAGAACCCAAGTGGATGGTAATGAAAAACTGTTTTTT. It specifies CASRTQVDGNEKLFF.

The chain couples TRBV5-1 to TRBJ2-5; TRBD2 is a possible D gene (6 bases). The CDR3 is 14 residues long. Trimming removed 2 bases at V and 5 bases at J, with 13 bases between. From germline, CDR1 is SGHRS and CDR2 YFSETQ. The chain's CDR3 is CASSFLASDETQYF. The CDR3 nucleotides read TGCGCCAGCAGCTTTTTAGCTAGCGATGAGACCCAGTACTTC.